This TCR beta chain originates from a study of blood T cell repertoires in COVID-19. Study context: Donors in the United States, Italy and Spain gave samples during acute or convalescent COVID-19.

How the authors handled the data: Quantification of nucleated cells was approximated via reference gene primer amplification. Assay used: immunoSEQ multiplex PCR; TCRdb lists only in-frame clones, some missing. V, J and clone size are those of that table, while D and trimming were read from the DNA. The repertoire has 150,000 or so clones, around 88% of them found once; the top ten carry roughly 2.9%. Germline lookup yields CDR1 SGDLS and CDR2 YYNGEE. The J segment lost 5 bases and the V segment lost 8 bases, leaving 13 bases of the junction unmatched. The CDR3 runs to 15 residues. This clone was observed a single time.

The sequenced sample consisted of peripheral blood. This sequence joins TRBV9 and TRBJ2-3; 8 bases map to TRBD1. This receptor was obtained from a man aged 55 to 69 with active or convalescent COVID-19. For the CDR3, the DNA is TGTGCCAGTTCCTCCGGACAGGGTGGTATAGATACGCAGTATTTT. It specifies CASSSGQGGIDTQYF.